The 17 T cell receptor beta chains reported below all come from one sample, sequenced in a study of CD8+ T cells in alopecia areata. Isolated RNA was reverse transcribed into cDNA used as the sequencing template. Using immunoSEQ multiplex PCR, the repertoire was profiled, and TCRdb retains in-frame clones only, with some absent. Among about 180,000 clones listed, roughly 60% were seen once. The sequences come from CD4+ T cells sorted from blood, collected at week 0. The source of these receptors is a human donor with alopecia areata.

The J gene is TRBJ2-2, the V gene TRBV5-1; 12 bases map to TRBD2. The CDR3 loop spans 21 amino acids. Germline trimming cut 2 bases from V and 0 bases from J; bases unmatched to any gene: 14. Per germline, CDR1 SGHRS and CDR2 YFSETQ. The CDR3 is CASSLTPKSTSGGTNTGELFF. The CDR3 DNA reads TGCGCCAGCAGCTTAACACCAAAGTCGACTAGCGGGGGTACGAACACCGGGGAGCTGTTTTTT. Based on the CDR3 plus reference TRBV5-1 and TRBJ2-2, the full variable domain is KAGVTQTPRYLIKTRGQQVTLSCSPISGHRSVSWYQQTPGQGLQFLFEYFSETQRNKGNFPGRFSGRQFSNSRSEMNVSTLELGDSALYLCASSLTPKSTSGGTNTGELFFGEGSRLTVL.

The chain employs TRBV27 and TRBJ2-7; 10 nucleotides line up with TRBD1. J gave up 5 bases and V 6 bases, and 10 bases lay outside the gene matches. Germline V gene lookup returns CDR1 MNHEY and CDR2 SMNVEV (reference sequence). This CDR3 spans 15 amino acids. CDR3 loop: CASSLPGQGMNEQYF. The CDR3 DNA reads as TGTGCCAGCAGCTTACCGGGACAGGGGATGAACGAGCAGTACTTC.

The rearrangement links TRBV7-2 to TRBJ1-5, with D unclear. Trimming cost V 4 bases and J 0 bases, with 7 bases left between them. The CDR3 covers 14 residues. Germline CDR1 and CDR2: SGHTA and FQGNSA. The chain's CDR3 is CASSSSSSNQPQHF. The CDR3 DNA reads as TGTGCCAGCAGCTCTTCTAGTAGCAATCAGCCCCAGCATTTT.

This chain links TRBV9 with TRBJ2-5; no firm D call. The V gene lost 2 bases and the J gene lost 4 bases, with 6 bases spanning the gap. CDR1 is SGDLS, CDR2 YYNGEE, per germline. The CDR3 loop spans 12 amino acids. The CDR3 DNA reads TGTGCCAGCAGCGTCGGTGGAGAGACCCAGTACTTC. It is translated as CASSVGGETQYF.

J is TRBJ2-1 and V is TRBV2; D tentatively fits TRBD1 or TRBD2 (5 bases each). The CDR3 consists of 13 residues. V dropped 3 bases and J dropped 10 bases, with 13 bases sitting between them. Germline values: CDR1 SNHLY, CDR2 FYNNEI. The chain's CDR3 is CASSEVRGGEQFF. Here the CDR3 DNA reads TGTGCCAGCAGTGAGGTGAGGGGCGGCGAGCAGTTCTTC.

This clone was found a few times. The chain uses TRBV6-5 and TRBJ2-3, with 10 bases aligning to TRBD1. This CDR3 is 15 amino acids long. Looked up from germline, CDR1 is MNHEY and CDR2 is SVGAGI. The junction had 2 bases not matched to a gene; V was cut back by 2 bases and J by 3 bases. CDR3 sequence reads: CASSYGGQGTDTQYF. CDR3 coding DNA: TGTGCCAGCAGTTACGGGGGACAGGGGACAGATACGCAGTATTTT.

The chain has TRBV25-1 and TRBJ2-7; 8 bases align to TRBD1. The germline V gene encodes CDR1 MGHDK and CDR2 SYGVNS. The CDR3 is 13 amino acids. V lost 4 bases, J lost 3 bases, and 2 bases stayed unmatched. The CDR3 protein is CASSGTGNYEQYF. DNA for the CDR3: TGTGCCAGCAGTGGGACAGGGAACTACGAGCAGTACTTC.

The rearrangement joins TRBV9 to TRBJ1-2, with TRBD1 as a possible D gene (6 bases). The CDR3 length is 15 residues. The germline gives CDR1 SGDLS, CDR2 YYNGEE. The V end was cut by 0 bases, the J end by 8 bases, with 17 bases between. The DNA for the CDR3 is TGTGCCAGCAGCGTAGCCGGGGGGGCACCGCTCGGCTACACCTTC. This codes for CASSVAGGAPLGYTF.

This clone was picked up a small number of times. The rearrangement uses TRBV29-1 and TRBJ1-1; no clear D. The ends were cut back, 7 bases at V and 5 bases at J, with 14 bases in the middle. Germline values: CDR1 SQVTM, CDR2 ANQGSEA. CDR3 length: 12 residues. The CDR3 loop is CSGLRRGTEAFF. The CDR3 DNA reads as TGCAGCGGGCTCCGACGTGGGACTGAAGCTTTCTTT.

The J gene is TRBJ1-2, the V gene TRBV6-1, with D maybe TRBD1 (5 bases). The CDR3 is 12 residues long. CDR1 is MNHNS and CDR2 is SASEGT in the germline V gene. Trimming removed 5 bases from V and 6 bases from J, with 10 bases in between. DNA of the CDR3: TGTGCCAGCAGTCGTTGGGGCCATGGCTACACCTTC. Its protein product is CASSRWGHGYTF.

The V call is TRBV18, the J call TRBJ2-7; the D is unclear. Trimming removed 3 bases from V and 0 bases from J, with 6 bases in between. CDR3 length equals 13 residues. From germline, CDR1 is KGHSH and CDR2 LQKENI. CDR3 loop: CASSPLGSYEQYF. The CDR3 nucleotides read TGTGCCAGCTCACCCCTCGGCTCCTACGAGCAGTACTTC.

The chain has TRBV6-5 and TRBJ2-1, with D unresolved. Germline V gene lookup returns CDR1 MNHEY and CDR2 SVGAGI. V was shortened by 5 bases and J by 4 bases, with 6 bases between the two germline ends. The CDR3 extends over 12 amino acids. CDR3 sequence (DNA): TGTGCCAGCAGTGGACGGTACAATGAGCAGTTCTTC. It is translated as CASSGRYNEQFF.

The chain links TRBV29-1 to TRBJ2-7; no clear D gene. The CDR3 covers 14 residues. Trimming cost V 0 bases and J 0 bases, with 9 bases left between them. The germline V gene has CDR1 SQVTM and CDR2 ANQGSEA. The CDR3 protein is CSVEDSSGSYEQYF. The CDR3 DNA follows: TGCAGCGTTGAAGACAGTTCGGGCTCCTACGAGCAGTACTTC.

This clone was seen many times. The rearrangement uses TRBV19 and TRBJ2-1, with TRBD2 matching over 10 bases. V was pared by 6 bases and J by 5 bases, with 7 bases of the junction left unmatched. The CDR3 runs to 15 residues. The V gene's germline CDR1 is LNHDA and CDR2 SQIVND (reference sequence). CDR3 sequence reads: CASRWERGGDNEQFF. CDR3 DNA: TGTGCCAGTAGATGGGAGCGGGGGGGCGACAATGAGCAGTTCTTC.

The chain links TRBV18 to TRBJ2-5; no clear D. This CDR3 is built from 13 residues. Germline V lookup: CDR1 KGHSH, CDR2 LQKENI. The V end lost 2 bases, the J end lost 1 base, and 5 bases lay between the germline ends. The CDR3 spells CASSPRTQETQYF. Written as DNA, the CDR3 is TGTGCCAGCTCACCAAGAACCCAAGAGACCCAGTACTTC.

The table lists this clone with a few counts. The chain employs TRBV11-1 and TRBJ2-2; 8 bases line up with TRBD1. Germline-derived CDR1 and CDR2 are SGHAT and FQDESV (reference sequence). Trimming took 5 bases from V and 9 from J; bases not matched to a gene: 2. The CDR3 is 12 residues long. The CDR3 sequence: CASSRDRRELFF. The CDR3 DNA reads TGTGCCAGCAGCCGGGACAGGAGGGAGCTGTTTTTT.

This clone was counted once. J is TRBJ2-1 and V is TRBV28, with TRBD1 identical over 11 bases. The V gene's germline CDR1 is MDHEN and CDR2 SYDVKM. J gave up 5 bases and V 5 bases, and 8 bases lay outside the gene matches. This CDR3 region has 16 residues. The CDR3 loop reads CASSDPRDRGNNEQFF. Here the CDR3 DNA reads TGTGCCAGCAGTGACCCCCGGGACAGGGGGAACAATGAGCAGTTCTTC.